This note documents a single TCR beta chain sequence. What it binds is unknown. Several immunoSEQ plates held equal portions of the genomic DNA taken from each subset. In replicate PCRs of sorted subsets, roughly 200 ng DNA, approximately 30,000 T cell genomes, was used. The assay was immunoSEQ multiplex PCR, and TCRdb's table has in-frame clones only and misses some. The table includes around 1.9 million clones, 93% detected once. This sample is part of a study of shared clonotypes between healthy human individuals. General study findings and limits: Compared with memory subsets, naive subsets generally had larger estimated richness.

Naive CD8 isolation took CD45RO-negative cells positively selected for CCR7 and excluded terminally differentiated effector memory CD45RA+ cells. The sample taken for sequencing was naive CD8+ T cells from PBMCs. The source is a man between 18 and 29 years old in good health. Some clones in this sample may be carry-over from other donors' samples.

This CDR3 reads CASRAIRGSNQPQHF. The CDR3 DNA reads TGTGCCAGCAGGGCAATCAGGGGCAGCAATCAGCCCCAGCATTTT. The rearrangement joins TRBV28 to TRBJ1-5, with D possibly TRBD1 on 6 matching bases. This CDR3 region has 15 residues. Trimming cost V 6 bases and J 1 base, with 13 bases left between them. From germline, CDR1 is MDHEN and CDR2 SYDVKM.